The clone carrying this T cell receptor (beta chain) came up a few times. The antigen is undetermined. The sample comes from a study of CD8 T cells in ankylosing spondylitis. For TCR beta, libraries came from quantitative 5'-RACE with molecular barcodes. TCRdb re-called the 5' RACE reads with MiXCR, one entry per CDR3 protein. The sample has about 39,000 distinct CDR3 sequences; 10% are singletons. Notes on the study in general: Significantly higher representation of disease-linked clones was reported for matched ankylosing spondylitis synovial fluid. Disease-linked clones displayed a CD8+ phenotype and appeared relatively rarely in peripheral blood.

Unmatched junction bases numbered 6, after V lost 5 bases and J lost 6 bases. The germline gives CDR1 MNHNS, CDR2 SASEGT. This CDR3 has 14 residues. The receptor was derived from a male donor with ankylosing spondylitis or in good health (not recorded which). Sample: blood, either unsorted or a sorted T cell fraction (not recorded which). V and J are TRBV6-1 and TRBJ2-2; 7 positions agree with TRBD1. The CDR3 coding sequence is TGTGCCAGCAGTCCCGGACAGGTGGCCGGGGAGCTGTTTTTT. It encodes CASSPGQVAGELFF.